The T cell receptor beta chain described here comes from a study of T-cell reconstitution after alpha-beta-depleted transplantation in children. Study-wide points: At the one-year point after transplant, T-cell counts and TCRbeta diversity were found to come mostly from T cells that had been newly produced. Expanded graft clones, several hundred of them, were reportedly the source of alpha-beta T cells about two months after transplant. High day-60 TCRbeta diversity in some patients came from surviving recipient T cells and thymic progenitors.

V was clipped by 5 bases and J by 5 bases; unmatched bases: 9. The CDR3 is made up of 14 amino acids. Germline lookup yields CDR1 DFQATT and CDR2 SNEGSKA (reference sequence). Molecular barcoding with unique molecular identifiers was used for the TCRbeta library. TCRdb called the PCR reads again in MiXCR, with one record for every CDR3 protein. This sample has hundreds of thousands of distinct CDR3 sequences, with 13% found just once. Of note for this clonotype: Its target is not known.

The source is a male patient aged 10 to 17 who had a stem cell transplant for acute myeloid leukemia, so the T cells may come from the graft donor. This specimen was PBMCs, mostly from graft donor cells, taken 360 days after TCRalphabeta/CD19-depleted stem cell transplant. The chain uses TRBV20-1 and TRBJ2-5, with TRBD1 matching over 9 bases. The CDR3 DNA reads TGCAGTGCTGGACCGGACAGGGGAGGGGAGACCCAGTACTTC. This gives the protein CSAGPDRGGETQYF.